This T cell receptor (beta chain) was documented in a study of blood T cell repertoires in COVID-19. About the study: Samples of COVID-19 (acute and convalescent) were obtained from the United States, Italy and Spain.

The germline V gene has CDR1 SGHNT and CDR2 YYREEE (reference sequence). Trimming removed 5 bases from V and 8 bases from J; junction bases left unmatched: 3. The CDR3 loop spans 12 amino acids. TCRdb's copy holds only in-frame clones and misses some; the assay was immunoSEQ multiplex PCR. Seen here are roughly 60,000 clones, roughly 87% observed once, and the top ten hold over 9.5%. The rearrangement joins TRBV5-4 to TRBJ2-1; 8 nucleotides agree with TRBD1. The clonotype was recovered from a human donor with acute or convalescent COVID-19. The donor label of this sample is uncertain. The sequenced sample was peripheral blood. CDR3 residues: CASSQQGDEQFF. CDR3 bases: TGTGCCAGCAGTCAACAGGGGGATGAGCAGTTCTTC.